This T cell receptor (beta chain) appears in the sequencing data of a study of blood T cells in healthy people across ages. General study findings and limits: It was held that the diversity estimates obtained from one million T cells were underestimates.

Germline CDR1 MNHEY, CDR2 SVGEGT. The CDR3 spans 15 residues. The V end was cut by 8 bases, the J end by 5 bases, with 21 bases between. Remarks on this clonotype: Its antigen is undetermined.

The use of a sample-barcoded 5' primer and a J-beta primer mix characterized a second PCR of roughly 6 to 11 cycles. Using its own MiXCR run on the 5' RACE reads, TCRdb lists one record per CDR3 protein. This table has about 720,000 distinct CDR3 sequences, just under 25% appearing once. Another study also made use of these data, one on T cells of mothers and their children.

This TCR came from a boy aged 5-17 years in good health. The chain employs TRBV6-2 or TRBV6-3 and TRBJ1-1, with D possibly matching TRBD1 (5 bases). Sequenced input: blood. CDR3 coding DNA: TGTGCCAGCCTTAAACCCATGCTGGGGGATACTGAAGCTTTCTTT. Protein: CASLKPMLGDTEAFF.